This T cell receptor (beta chain) derives from a study of T cell repertoires in cytomegalovirus infection. Study as a whole: HLA-C-restricted CMV epitopes, recently identified, and well-studied HLA-B-restricted ones were used by the study. CMV infection together with matching HLA type was indicated by public TCR beta signatures. Study-wide results and limits: HLA-C-restricted CMV clonotypes gave the most frequent clonotype in two of eight donors.

This clonotype has more than one count but fewer than ten. Its antigen is still unknown. The V gene's germline CDR1 is DFQATT and CDR2 SNEGSKA (reference sequence). Trimming stripped 4 bases from V and 4 bases from J, with 25 bases between. CDR3 size: 17 residues. Each CDR3 protein gets one entry after TCRdb re-called the reads with MiXCR. The table records approximately 730,000 distinct CDR3 sequences, roughly 28% of them present only once. The specimen was cultured CD8+ T cells from PBMCs, collected from culture after CMV antigen stimulation. The chain recombines TRBV20-1 with TRBJ1-2; D remains unclear. This TCR was recovered from a human donor in good health (CMV status not recorded). Some clones in this sample may be carry-over from other donors' samples. The CDR3 DNA sequence: TGCAGTGCTATAGTGGTTACTGGACGTCTCCTGACCTATGGCTACACCTTC. Translating gives CSAIVVTGRLLTYGYTF.